These 20 T cell receptor beta chains share one sample of origin, sequenced in a study of molecular identifiers for immune sequencing clone quantification. TCRdb fed the PCR reads into MiXCR, producing one record per CDR3 protein. Of approximately 550,000 distinct CDR3 sequences in the sample, around 21% are singletons; the top ten hold under 0.85%. Material for sequencing was naive CD8+ T cells from blood, with Jurkat cell RNA spiked in. Stated subset: FACS-sorted CD8+CD4-CCR7+CD45RA+ naive T cells. The receptors derive from a human donor in good health. Some libraries in this study had Jurkat cell RNA spiked in.

The chain has TRBV3-1 and TRBJ2-2; D remains ambiguous. V lost 0 bases to trimming and J lost 7 bases, with 12 bases between them. The CDR3 loop spans 15 amino acids. The germline CDR1 and CDR2 sequences are LGHDT and YNNKEL (reference sequence). CDR3 protein: CASSQEWGSLGELFF. The CDR3 nucleotides read TGTGCCAGCAGCCAAGAATGGGGATCCCTCGGGGAGCTGTTTTTT.

Of note for this clonotype: It may be a read error: a sequence one base away is much more abundant. In nucleotides, the CDR3 is TGCGCCAGCAGCCAAGGAAGGGGTGGGGGTGAAGAACTGTTTTTT. It specifies CASSQGRGGGEELFF. The chain joins TRBV4-3 to TRBJ1-4, with D perhaps matching TRBD1 (5 bases). CDR3 length equals 15 residues. Germline V gives CDR1 LGHNA, CDR2 YSLEER.

The chain is built from TRBV7-9 and TRBJ2-5, with unresolved D. Germline lookup yields CDR1 SEHNR and CDR2 FQNEAQ (reference sequence). V lost 5 bases to trimming and J lost 5 bases, with 18 bases between them. The CDR3 spans 15 residues. CDR3 sequence (DNA): TGTGCCAGCAGCCCATTCTACGGTTCCAAGGAGACCCAGTACTTC. Its translation: CASSPFYGSKETQYF.

The chain combines TRBV12-3 or TRBV12-4 with TRBJ1-2, with a weak D call TRBD1 (6 bases). This CDR3 is built from 12 residues. Trimming left V 7 bases short and J 10 bases short, with 16 bases between. CDR3 sequence reads: CASNLRGSDYTF. The CDR3 bases are TGTGCCAGCAACCTGAGGGGGTCCGACTACACCTTC.

This clonotype appeared once. The chain carries TRBV7-9 and TRBJ2-7, with 10 bases that match TRBD1. In germline, CDR1 is SEHNR, CDR2 FQNEAQ (reference sequence). This CDR3 contains 14 residues. Trimming cost V 5 bases and J 6 bases; bases outside gene matches: 7. This chain's CDR3 is CASSARQGASEQYF. CDR3 DNA: TGTGCCAGCAGCGCCCGACAGGGGGCGAGCGAGCAGTACTTC.

This clonotype was counted ten times or more. The chain recombines TRBV29-1 with TRBJ1-1; TRBD1 matches at 9 bases. Losses at the gene ends were 7 bases for V and 2 bases for J; bases not matched to a gene: 8. The CDR3 runs 14 residues. In germline, CDR1 is SQVTM, CDR2 ANQGSEA. The CDR3 DNA sequence: TGCAGCGCCACCGGGACAGGGTCTAACACTGAAGCTTTCTTT. Translating it yields CSATGTGSNTEAFF.

The gene calls are TRBV3-1 and TRBJ1-2, with a weak D call TRBD1 (5 bases). The CDR3 length is 14 residues. V lost 1 base and J lost 5, with 11 bases in between. CDR1 is LGHDT and CDR2 is YNNKEL in the germline V gene (reference sequence). The CDR3 loop is CASSQGGLTYGYTF. The DNA for the CDR3 is TGTGCCAGCAGCCAAGGGGGCTTAACATATGGCTACACCTTC. The full variable domain, with the rest looked up from reference TRBV3-1 and TRBJ1-2, is DTAVSQTPKYLVTQMGNDKSIKCEQNLGHDTMYWYKQDSKKFLKIMFSYNNKELIINETVPNRFSPKSPDKAHLNLHINSLELGDSAVYFCASSQGGLTYGYTFGSGTRLTVV.

This clonotype was found many times. The V call is TRBV29-1, the J call TRBJ2-5; D is undetermined. The CDR3 totals 13 residues. The germline V and J ends were trimmed by 8 bases and 7 bases, with 20 bases remaining between them. CDR1 and CDR2 (germline): SQVTM, ANQGSEA. The CDR3 region has the DNA TGCAGCCCGGACGGGCCCTATCCAGGGACCCAGTACTTC. Translation: CSPDGPYPGTQYF.

This clonotype appeared many times. The chain uses TRBV29-1 and TRBJ2-1; 9 bases align to TRBD2. V trimming: 5 bases; J trimming: 4 bases; junction bases outside the gene matches: 3. CDR1 is SQVTM and CDR2 is ANQGSEA in the germline V gene. The CDR3 has 13 amino acids. CDR3 region: CSVQRGDYNEQFF. CDR3 coding DNA: TGCAGCGTTCAGCGGGGGGATTACAATGAGCAGTTCTTC.

This clonotype was seen only a few times. The genes are TRBV4-1 and TRBJ2-5; 7 nucleotides agree with TRBD1. The CDR3 loop spans 15 amino acids. The junction had 3 bases not matched to a gene; V was cut back by 0 bases and J by 2 bases. Germline lookup yields CDR1 MGHRA and CDR2 YSYEKL. The CDR3 DNA reads TGCGCCAGCAGCCAAGATGGGGGACAGCAAGAGACCCAGTACTTC. The encoded protein is CASSQDGGQQETQYF.

This clonotype was counted a few times. CDR3 nucleotide sequence: TGCGCCAGCAGCCATATAGGACAGCACTACGAGCAGTACTTC. Translating gives CASSHIGQHYEQYF. The chain is built from TRBV4-1 and TRBJ2-7; D might be TRBD1 (6 bases). This CDR3 spans 14 amino acids. With 3 bases removed from V and 3 bases from J, the gap between germline ends came to 12 bases. CDR1 MGHRA and CDR2 YSYEKL come from the germline V gene.

For this clonotype: A read error may explain this, as a much larger clone is one base away. The gene calls are TRBV20-1 and TRBJ2-3; TRBD2 agrees at 11 bases. The CDR3 is 18 amino acids. Per the germline V gene, CDR1 is DFQATT and CDR2 is SNEGSKA (reference sequence). The DNA of the CDR3 is TGCAGTACTAGAGATTGGGCTAGCGGGAGGATTAGCACAGATACGCAGTATTTT. Protein: CSTRDWASGRISTDTQYF.

Only a few counts were recorded for this clonotype. The chain combines TRBV11-2 with TRBJ2-7; 9 nucleotides align to TRBD1. V gave up 6 bases and J gave up 3 bases; unmatched junction bases: 9. The CDR3 is 15 amino acids. Per the germline V gene, CDR1 is SGHAT and CDR2 is FQNNGV. For the CDR3, the DNA is TGTGCCAGCAGTTTTACCGGGACAGGGTACTACGAGCAGTACTTC. Translated, it gives CASSFTGTGYYEQYF.

This sequence joins TRBV7-9 and TRBJ2-7, with D perhaps assigned TRBD1 or TRBD2 (5 bases each). The germline V gene encodes CDR1 SEHNR and CDR2 FQNEAQ (reference sequence). The V gene lost 5 bases and the J gene lost 4 bases, with 12 bases spanning the gap. This CDR3 region has 13 residues. The CDR3 spells CASSVDGAYEQYF. In DNA form, the CDR3 reads TGTGCCAGCAGCGTGGACGGGGCGTACGAGCAGTACTTC.

This clonotype appeared a few times. This chain connects TRBV7-9 to TRBJ1-1; 9 bases agree with TRBD1. In germline, CDR1 is SEHNR, CDR2 FQNEAQ (reference sequence). The CDR3 length is 16 residues. Trimming cost V 5 bases and J 5 bases; bases outside gene matches: 12. CDR3 region: CASSPRGQGVGTEAFF. CDR3 DNA sequence: TGTGCCAGCAGCCCCCGGGGACAGGGTGTCGGAACTGAAGCTTTCTTT.

This clonotype was observed many times. The V and J genes are TRBV12-5 and TRBJ2-3; no clear D gene. The length of the CDR3 is 12 residues. The V and J ends lost 1 base and 4 bases respectively, with 3 bases between them. From germline, CDR1 is LGHNT and CDR2 FRNRAP. CDR3 sequence: CASGLGADTQYF. CDR3 bases: TGTGCTAGTGGTTTGGGGGCAGATACGCAGTATTTT. The whole variable domain, filled in from reference TRBV12-5 and TRBJ2-3, reads DARVTQTPRHKVTEMGQEVTMRCQPILGHNTVFWYRQTMMQGLELLAYFRNRAPLDDSGMPKDRFSAEMPDATLATLKIQPSEPRDSAVYFCASGLGADTQYFGPGTRLTVL.

This clonotype was recorded at least ten times. The chain is built from TRBV6-5 and TRBJ1-1; a possible D gene is TRBD1 (5 bases). Germline-derived CDR1 and CDR2 are MNHEY and SVGAGI. V gave up 6 bases and J gave up 1 base, with 12 bases separating them. The CDR3 has 14 amino acids. In DNA, the CDR3 is TGTGCCAGCAGACCAGAAGGACAGAACACTGAAGCTTTCTTT. This sequence encodes CASRPEGQNTEAFF.

This chain joins TRBV11-2 and TRBJ2-3, with 8 bases that match TRBD2. Germline lookup yields CDR1 SGHAT and CDR2 FQNNGV. CDR3 size: 13 residues. The V gene end was trimmed by 9 bases and the J gene end by 2 bases; junction bases not matched to a gene: 4. CDR3 sequence (DNA): TGTGCCAGTTTAGCGGGGTTCACAGATACGCAGTATTTT. This encodes CASLAGFTDTQYF. Combining the CDR3 with reference TRBV11-2 and TRBJ2-3 gives the whole variable domain EAGVAQSPRYKIIEKRQSVAFWCNPISGHATLYWYQQILGQGPKLLIQFQNNGVVDDSQLPKDRFSAERLKGVDSTLKIQPAKLEDSAVYLCASLAGFTDTQYFGPGTRLTVL.

About this clonotype: A much larger clone is a single base away; this may be a read error. This chain connects TRBV5-6 to TRBJ2-7; a weak D match, TRBD1 (6 bases). This CDR3 is built from 16 residues. Germline CDR1 reads SGHDT; CDR2 reads YYEEEE. Here the CDR3 DNA reads TGTGCCGGCAGCTTGGATACGGACAGACTAAATTACGAGCAGTACTTC. The encoded protein is CAGSLDTDRLNYEQYF.

The chain couples TRBV7-3 to TRBJ2-7; 7 bases are a match to TRBD1. In germline, CDR1 is SGHTA, CDR2 FQGTGA. CDR3 length: 14 amino acids. Germline trimming cut 5 bases from V and 6 bases from J; bases unmatched to any gene: 10. The CDR3 spells CASSPETTGREQYF. As DNA, the CDR3 is TGTGCCAGCAGCCCAGAAACGACAGGGCGCGAGCAGTACTTC.